Below are 2 T cell receptor beta chains sequenced from a single sample in a study of OX40 agonist ivuxolimab in advanced cancers. Libraries were prepared by immunoSEQ multiplex PCR; TCRdb keeps only in-frame clonotypes and omits some of them. The sample shows about 160,000 clones, 94% of them seen only once. The sample consisted of CD4+ or CD8+ T cells sorted from blood, taken in a trial of the OX40 agonist ivuxolimab. These receptors were taken from an adult with an advanced solid tumor such as melanoma, head and neck, liver or kidney cancer.

CDR3 sequence (DNA): TGTGCCAGCAGCCCTCGGAGGGGAAATGAAAAACTGTTTTTT. Protein: CASSPRRGNEKLFF. The chain recombines TRBV11-1 with TRBJ1-4; TRBD1 is a possible D gene (5 bases). V lost 5 bases to trimming and J lost 5 bases, with 12 bases between them. Germline V gives CDR1 SGHAT, CDR2 FQDESV (reference sequence). The CDR3 is 14 amino acids.

The chain employs TRBV7-2 and TRBJ2-7, with a weak D call TRBD2 (6 bases). Looked up from germline, CDR1 is SGHTA and CDR2 is FQGNSA. The CDR3 is 15 amino acids. V lost 5 bases and J lost 0, with 14 bases in between. The CDR3 reads CASSPRSSGSYEQYF. The CDR3, as DNA: TGTGCCAGCAGCCCGCGGAGTAGCGGCTCCTACGAGCAGTACTTC.